This T cell receptor (beta chain) was recovered during a study of identifying expanded T cells in peripheral blood. The protocol was immunoSEQ multiplex PCR, while the TCRdb copy is restricted to in-frame clones and leaves out a portion. The repertoire consists of around 80,000 clones, with roughly nine tenths occurring once and the leading ten covering more than 2.5%. The CDR3 is made up of 12 amino acids. Germline V CDR1 and CDR2: SNHLY, FYNNEI. V shed 8 bases and J shed 5 bases, with 13 bases lying between them. This clone was detected only a few times. Source material: blood. The sequence derives from a person aged 18 to 75 in good health. The V gene is TRBV2, the J gene TRBJ2-7; D is perhaps TRBD1 (5 bases). The CDR3 sequence is CASGAGSDEQYF. CDR3 coding DNA: TGTGCCAGCGGGGCAGGGTCCGACGAGCAGTACTTC.